This T cell receptor beta chain was captured in a study of graft-versus-host responses after intestinal transplantation. Study background: All of the recipients had induction that used anti-thymocyte globulin, then tacrolimus and steroids for approximately 3 years.

Sequenced by immunoSEQ multiplex PCR; TCRdb stores in-frame clones only, minus some. The repertoire holds fewer than 20,000 clones, around three quarters seen once, with roughly 8% in the top ten. With regard to this clone: The target antigen is unknown.

This CDR3 contains 14 residues. Losses at the gene ends were 4 bases for V and 4 bases for J; bases not matched to a gene: 4. The germline gives CDR1 KGHSH, CDR2 LQKENI. Intraepithelial and lamina propria lymphocytes were freed from processed graft tissue. Study-level points and caveats: The authors found GvH clones in recipient marrow, some appearing first in ileum or blood.

The chain joins TRBV18 to TRBJ2-3, with TRBD1 identical over 8 bases. The material was ileum tissue, obtained 450 to 490 days after intestinal transplant. The sequence derives from a human patient who received an intestinal transplant, so some T cells may come from the graft donor. The CDR3 sequence: CASSRTGLADTQYF. The CDR3 nucleotides read TGTGCCAGCTCACGGACAGGGTTGGCAGATACGCAGTATTTT.